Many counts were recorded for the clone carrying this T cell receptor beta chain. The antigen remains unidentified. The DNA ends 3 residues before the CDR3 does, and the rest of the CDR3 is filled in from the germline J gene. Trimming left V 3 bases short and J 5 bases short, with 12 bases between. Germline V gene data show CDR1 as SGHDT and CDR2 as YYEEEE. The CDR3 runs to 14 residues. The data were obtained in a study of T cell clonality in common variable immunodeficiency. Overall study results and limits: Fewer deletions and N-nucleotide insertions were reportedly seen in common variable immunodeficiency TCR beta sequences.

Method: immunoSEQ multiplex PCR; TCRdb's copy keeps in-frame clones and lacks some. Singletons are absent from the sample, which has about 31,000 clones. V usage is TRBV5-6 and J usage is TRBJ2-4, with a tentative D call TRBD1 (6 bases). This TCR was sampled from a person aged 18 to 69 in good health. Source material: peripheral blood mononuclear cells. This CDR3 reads CASSSARTENIQYF. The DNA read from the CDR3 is TGTGCCAGCAGCTCTGCTAGGACAGAAAACATT.